This T cell receptor beta chain comes out of a study of CD8 T cells in ankylosing spondylitis. Study-wide points: Prior literature has documented some motif variants in synovial fluid and blood from reactive arthritis. Among TCR beta sequences, a motif of under ten highly homologous variants appeared characteristic of ankylosing spondylitis blood.

The table lists this clonotype with a few counts. Its antigen is not identified. In making TCR beta libraries, quantitative 5'-RACE with molecular barcodes was used. TCRdb re-called the 5' RACE reads with MiXCR, one entry per CDR3 protein. The data show some 840,000 distinct CDR3 sequences, 10% to 15% seen once. Per germline, CDR1 MNHNS and CDR2 SASEGT. The CDR3 has 14 amino acids. With V trimmed by 7 bases and J by 5 bases, 9 bases remained unmatched. The sample was blood, either unsorted or a sorted T cell fraction (not recorded which). The V gene is TRBV6-1, the J gene TRBJ2-5; 8 bases are a match to TRBD2. The source is a male donor with ankylosing spondylitis. DNA of the CDR3: TGTGCCAGCACACTTCAACGCGGGAGGGAGACCCAGTACTTC. It translates to CASTLQRGRETQYF.